This T cell receptor (beta chain) came from a study of T cells in Graves' hyperthyroidism and ophthalmopathy. This clonotype showed up many times. The antigen is undetermined. Stable Graves' hyperthyroidism meant no ophthalmopathy progression within 18 months. Each diagnosis was grounded in clinical symptoms, serum thyroxine and TRAb, thyroid ultrasound, and orbital computed tomography. From approximately 9.1 ml of fresh peripheral blood, PBMCs were isolated. General observations from the study: Most clonotypes that expanded in the thyroid above 0.001 also showed up in blood.

Amplification of TCR beta CDR3 regions used RNA as the template. First-round RT-PCR with HTBI primers amplified the TCR CDR3 region. TCRdb reprocessed the multiplex PCR reads with MiXCR, giving one entry per CDR3 protein. This sample yields about 590,000 distinct CDR3 sequences, of which around 14% are seen a single time; 6.5% to 8% belongs to the top ten. From germline, CDR1 is SGHAT and CDR2 FQDESV (reference sequence). Between the trimmed V and J ends, which lost 2 bases and 1 base, there was a span of 17 bases. This CDR3 has 17 residues. Sequenced sample: blood. This TCR came from a young woman with Graves' hyperthyroidism. The V call is TRBV11-1, the J call TRBJ1-1; D is uncertain. The CDR3 spells CASSLHPEGKGNTEAFF. The CDR3 coding sequence is TGTGCCAGCAGCTTACACCCCGAAGGGAAGGGGAACACTGAAGCTTTCTTT.